This T cell receptor beta chain is from a study of identifying expanded T cells in peripheral blood. CDR3 length: 14 residues. V was shortened by 1 base and J by 1 base, with 8 bases between the two germline ends. Germline values: CDR1 SGHTS, CDR2 YDEGEE. Method: immunoSEQ multiplex PCR; TCRdb's copy keeps in-frame clones and lacks some. The table has tens of thousands of clones, just under 85% seen once. Sequenced material: blood. This clonotype originated in a person aged 18 to 75 in good health. V is TRBV5-8 and J is TRBJ1-1; D is possibly TRBD1 (6 bases). CDR3 bases: TGTGCCAGCAGCTTGTTCAGGGGGAACACTGAAGCTTTCTTT. It yields the protein CASSLFRGNTEAFF.